Sequencing of this TCR beta chain was carried out in a study of Tregs in tolerant kidney transplant recipients. Unstimulated regulatory T cells (CD4+CD25+CD127-), CD4+CD25- non-regulatory cells, CD4 and CD8 cells were FACS-sorted from thawed PBMCs. The assay was immunoSEQ multiplex PCR, and TCRdb's table has in-frame clones only and misses some. Of about 120,000 clones listed, 85% to 95% are singletons. In the case of this clone: No antigen is known for it.

Germline CDR1 MNHEY, CDR2 SVGAGI. The CDR3 is 14 amino acids. With V trimmed by 7 bases and J by 5 bases, 3 bases remained unmatched. Study-wide results and caveats: This study did not directly address biological reproducibility.

The receptor was derived from a human donor in good health. Source material: CD4+ T cells from blood. J is TRBJ2-5 and V is TRBV6-5; 14 bases map to TRBD2. CDR3 sequence: CASKGLAGVETQYF. For the CDR3, the DNA is TGTGCCAGCAAGGGACTAGCGGGAGTTGAGACCCAGTACTTC.